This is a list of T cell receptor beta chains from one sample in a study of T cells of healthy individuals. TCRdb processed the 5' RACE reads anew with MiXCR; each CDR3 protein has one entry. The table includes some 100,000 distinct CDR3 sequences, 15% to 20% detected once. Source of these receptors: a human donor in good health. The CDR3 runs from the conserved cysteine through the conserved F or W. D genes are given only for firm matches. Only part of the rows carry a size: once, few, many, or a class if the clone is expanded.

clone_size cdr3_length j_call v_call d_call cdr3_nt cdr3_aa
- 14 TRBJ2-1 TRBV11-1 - TGTGCCAGCAGTTCTCTAAGAGTTCAGGTTGAGCAGTTCTTC CASSSLRVQVEQFF
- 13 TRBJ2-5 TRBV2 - TGTGCCAGCAGTGACCCGGGGAAAGAGACCCAGTACTTC CASSDPGKETQYF
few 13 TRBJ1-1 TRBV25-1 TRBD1 TGTGCCAGCAGTGAGGGGGACAGGGTTGAGGCTTTCTTT CASSEGDRVEAFF
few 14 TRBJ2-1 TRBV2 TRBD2 TGTGCCTGTGCTAGCGGGGTCTCCTACAATGAGCAGTTCTTC CACASGVSYNEQFF
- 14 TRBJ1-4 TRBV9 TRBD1 TGTGCCAGCAGCGCCGCCGGGACAGAAGAAAAACTGTTTTTT CASSAAGTEEKLFF
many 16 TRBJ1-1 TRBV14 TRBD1 TGTGCCAGCAGCCAAGGCGAGGGGGCGTCGTTTTTTGGAGCTTTCTTT CASSQGEGASFFGAFF
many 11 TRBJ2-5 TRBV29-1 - TGCAGCGTTGAAGATGGAGAGACCCAGTACTTC CSVEDGETQYF
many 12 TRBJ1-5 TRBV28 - TGTGCCAGCAGTTTGGTTGGCCAGCCCCAGCATTTT CASSLVGQPQHF
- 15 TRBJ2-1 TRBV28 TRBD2 TGTGCCAGCAGCTCACTAGCGGCTTCCTACAATGAGCAGTTCTTC CASSSLAASYNEQFF
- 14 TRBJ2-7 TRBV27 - TGTGCCAGCAGTTTAAGGCAGCGCAACTACGAGCAGTACTTC CASSLRQRNYEQYF
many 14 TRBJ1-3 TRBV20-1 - TGCAGTGCTAGGGGAGGGGGAGTCGGAAACACCATATATTTT CSARGGGVGNTIYF
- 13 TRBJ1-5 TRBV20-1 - TGCAGTGCTAGATCTTTCTCTAATCAGCCCCAGCATTTT CSARSFSNQPQHF
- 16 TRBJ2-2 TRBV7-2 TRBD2 TGTGCCAGCAGCTTAAATAGCGGGACTGTCCCCGGGGAGCTGTTTTTT CASSLNSGTVPGELFF
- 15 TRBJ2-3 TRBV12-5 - TGTGCTAGTGGTTTGGACGGGGTTAGCACAGATACGCAGTATTTT CASGLDGVSTDTQYF
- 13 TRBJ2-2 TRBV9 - TGTGCCAGCAGACCAGGGAATATAGGGGAGCTGTTTTTT CASRPGNIGELFF
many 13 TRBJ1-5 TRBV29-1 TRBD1 TGCAGCGTTAGTGGGACAGGGGATCAGCCCCAGCATTTT CSVSGTGDQPQHF
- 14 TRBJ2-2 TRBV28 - TGTGCCAGCAGGGGCCTTTCCAACACCGGGGAGCTGTTTTTT CASRGLSNTGELFF
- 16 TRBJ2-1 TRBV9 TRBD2 TGTGCCAGCAGCGTCCTCATGAGCGGGGGTTACAATGAGCAGTTCTTC CASSVLMSGGYNEQFF
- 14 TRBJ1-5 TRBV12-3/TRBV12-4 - TGTGCCAGCTCCCTAGGGGGGCCCAATCAGCCCCAGCATTTT CASSLGGPNQPQHF
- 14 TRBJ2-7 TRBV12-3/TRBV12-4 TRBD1 TGTGCCAGCAGACCGGGACAGACAAGCTACGAGCAGTACTTC CASRPGQTSYEQYF
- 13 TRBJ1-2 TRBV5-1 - TGCGCCAGCAGCGTCAATTTCAACTATGGCTACACCTTC CASSVNFNYGYTF
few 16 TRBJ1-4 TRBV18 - TGTGCCAGCTCACCACCGGGCAGTCTTCGCGGTGAAAAACTGTTTTTT CASSPPGSLRGEKLFF